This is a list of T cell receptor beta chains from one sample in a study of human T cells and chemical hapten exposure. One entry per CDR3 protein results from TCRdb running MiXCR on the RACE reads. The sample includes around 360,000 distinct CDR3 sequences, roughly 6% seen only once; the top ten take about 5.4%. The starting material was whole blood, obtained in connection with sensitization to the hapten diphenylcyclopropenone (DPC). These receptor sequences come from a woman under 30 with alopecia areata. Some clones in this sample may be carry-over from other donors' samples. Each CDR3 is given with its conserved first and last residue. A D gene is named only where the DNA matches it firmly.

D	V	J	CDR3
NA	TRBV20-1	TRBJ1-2	CTSKSSRGDGYTF
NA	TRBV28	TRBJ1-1	CASSLSYLARNTEAFF
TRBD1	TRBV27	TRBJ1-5	CASRTGVVGNQPQHF
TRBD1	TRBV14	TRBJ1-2	CASDRDRGFGYTF
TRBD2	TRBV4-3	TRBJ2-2	CASSQNGGGLGELFF
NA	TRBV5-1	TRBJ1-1	CASSTGLTGTEAFF
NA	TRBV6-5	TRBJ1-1	CASNIDRDGEAFF
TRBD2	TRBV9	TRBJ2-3	CASSVSGGFTDTQYF
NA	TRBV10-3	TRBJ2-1	CAISESRLANEQFF
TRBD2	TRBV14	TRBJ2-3	CASSQLTPGTSGDTQYF
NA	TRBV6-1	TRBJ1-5	CASSESLVGLRQPQHF
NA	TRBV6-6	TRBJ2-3	CASSYSTLITADTQYF
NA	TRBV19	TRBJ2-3	CASSIGGWDTQYF
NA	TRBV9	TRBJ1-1	CASRGGVSTEAFF
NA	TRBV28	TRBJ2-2	CASTQTANTGELFF
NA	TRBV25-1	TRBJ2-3	CASSELTTDTQYF
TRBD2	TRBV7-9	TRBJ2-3	CASSWGGLADYTDTQYF
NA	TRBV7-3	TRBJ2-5	CASSLGVTETQYF
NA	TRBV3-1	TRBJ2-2	CASNTNREGNTGELFF
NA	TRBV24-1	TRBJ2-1	CATSGSYNEQFF
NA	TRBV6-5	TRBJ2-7	CASSYDSSYEQYF
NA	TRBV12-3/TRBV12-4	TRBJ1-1	CASSLKAGTEAFF
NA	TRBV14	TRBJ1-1	CASSRQQGFGTEAFF
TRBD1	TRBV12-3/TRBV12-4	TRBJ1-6	CASSLGTGVSSYNSPLHF
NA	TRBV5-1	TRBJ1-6	CASSGGPPWAPLHF
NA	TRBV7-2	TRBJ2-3	CASSPFSAPDTQYF
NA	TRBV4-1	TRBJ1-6	CASSQGAASSYNSPLHF
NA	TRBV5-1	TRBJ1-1	CASSAYRSPSEAFF
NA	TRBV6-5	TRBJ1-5	CASRAGWSQPQHF
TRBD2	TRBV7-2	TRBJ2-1	CASSLALPAGGNEQFF
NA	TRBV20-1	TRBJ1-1	CSAIGGYSPKEAFF
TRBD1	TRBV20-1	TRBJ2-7	CSADRGSDRRYYEQYF
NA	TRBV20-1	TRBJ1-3	CSADGGSGNTIYF
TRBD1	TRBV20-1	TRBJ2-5	CSARDLQGEQTQYF
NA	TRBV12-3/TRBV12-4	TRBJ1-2	CASSFPAGINYGYTF
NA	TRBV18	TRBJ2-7	CASRDVRYEQYF
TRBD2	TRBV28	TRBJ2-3	CASSSRGGTDTQYF
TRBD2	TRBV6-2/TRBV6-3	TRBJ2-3	CASGGGNADTQYF
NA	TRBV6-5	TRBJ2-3	CASSYSPENPDTDTQYF
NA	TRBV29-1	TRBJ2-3	CSVWGGVEDTQYF
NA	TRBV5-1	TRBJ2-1	CASSLRSQGGNEQFF
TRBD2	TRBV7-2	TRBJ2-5	CASSPDSGGLQETQYF
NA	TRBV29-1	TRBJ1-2	CSVGTGTSPYGYTF
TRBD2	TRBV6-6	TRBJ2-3	CASSYWASGVSTDTQYF
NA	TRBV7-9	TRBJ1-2	CASSSDGAVKGYTF
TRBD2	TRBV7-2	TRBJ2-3	CATLAGGWADTQYF
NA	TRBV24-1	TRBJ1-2	CATRIGPPGYTF
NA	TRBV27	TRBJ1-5	CASSSRQGHQPQHF
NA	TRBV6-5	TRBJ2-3	CASSYQLAQRTDTQYF
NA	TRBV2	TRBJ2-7	CASSEAAARGYEQYF
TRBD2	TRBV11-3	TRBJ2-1	CASSLDTSGGYNEQFF
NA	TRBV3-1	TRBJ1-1	CASSRQEGPGNTEAFF
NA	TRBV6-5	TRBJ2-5	CASSTNGGQETQYF
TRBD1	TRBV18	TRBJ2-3	CASLLQGAQGTQYF
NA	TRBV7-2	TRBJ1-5	CASSPRSGPQHF
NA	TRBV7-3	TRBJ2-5	CASSHLRQSQETQYF
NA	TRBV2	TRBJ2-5	CASSAQGGQETQYF
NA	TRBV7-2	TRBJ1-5	CASSAVGTGSQPQHF
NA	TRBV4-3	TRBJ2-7	CASSQRTARYEQYF